The 19 T cell receptor beta chains below all came from one sample that was sequenced in a study of T cells in Graves' hyperthyroidism and ophthalmopathy. Amplification yielded TCR beta CDR3 regions, with RNA transcripts as the source. With the HTBI primer set, the TCR CDR3 went through a first round of RT-PCR. TCRdb redid the calling of the multiplex PCR reads with MiXCR, one entry per CDR3 protein. This sample has under 450,000 distinct CDR3 sequences, with 17% found just once. The sample taken for sequencing was blood. These receptors all come from a woman in her twenties or thirties with Graves' hyperthyroidism that later progressed to Graves' ophthalmopathy.

This clonotype was counted only a few times. The J gene is TRBJ2-7, the V gene TRBV6-9, with D maybe TRBD1 (5 bases). Germline V gene sequence: CDR1 MNHGY, CDR2 SVAAGI. The CDR3 contains 12 residues. V lost 4 bases to trimming and J lost 7 bases, with 11 bases between them. In DNA form, the CDR3 reads TGTGCCAGCAGTTGGGGCATGGGTGAGCAGTACTTC. This codes for CASSWGMGEQYF.

The table lists this clonotype with many counts. In nucleotides, the CDR3 is TGTGCCAGCAGCCCAGTGGGGACAGCCCTAGCGGGAGTTACCTACGAGCAGTACTTC. Translation gives CASSPVGTALAGVTYEQYF. The chain joins TRBV7-6 to TRBJ2-7; 10 nucleotides align to TRBD2. Germline CDR1 and CDR2: SGHVS and FNYEAQ. The ends lost 5 bases at V and 2 bases at J; junction bases unmatched: 18. This CDR3 spans 19 amino acids. Full variable domain (remainder filled in from reference TRBV7-6 and TRBJ2-7): GAGVSQSPRYKVTKRGQDVALRCDPISGHVSLYWYRQALGQGPEFLTYFNYEAQQDKSGLPNDRFSAERPEGSISTLTIQRTEQRDSAMYRCASSPVGTALAGVTYEQYFGPGTRLTVT.

This clonotype has ten or more counts. This chain links TRBV2 with TRBJ1-6, with TRBD1 as a possible D gene (6 bases). The germline V gene has CDR1 SNHLY and CDR2 FYNNEI. The V end was cut by 8 bases, the J end by 10 bases, with 15 bases between. The CDR3 covers 13 residues. The CDR3 DNA reads as TGTGCCAGCGGCACAGGGATTGTGTCACCCCTCCACTTT. Its protein is CASGTGIVSPLHF.

With respect to this clonotype: The junction departs from germline at one end; a sequencing error may be responsible. This chain connects TRBV14 to TRBJ2-3; D is perhaps TRBD2 (5 bases). The CDR3 spans 13 residues. Germline CDR1 reads SGHDN; CDR2 reads FVKESK. The CDR3 coding sequence is TGTGCCAGCAGCCAAGATGGCCGGGATATGCAGTATTTT. Translation: CASSQDGRDMQYF.

Concerning this clonotype itself: A much larger clone differs from this one at a single base, so this may be a read error. The V gene is TRBV2, the J gene TRBJ2-3, with D perhaps matching TRBD1 (5 bases). The CDR3 runs to 13 residues. Germline assignment: CDR1 SNHLY and CDR2 FYNNEI. The CDR3 DNA sequence: TGTGCCAGCAGTCAAGGGGAAACAGATGCGCAGTATTTT. It codes for CASSQGETDAQYF.

Remarks on this clonotype: One end of the junction varies from germline; a read error may be responsible. This sequence joins TRBV29-1 and TRBJ2-5; D perhaps matches TRBD2 (5 bases). CDR1 is SQVTM and CDR2 is ANQGSEA in the germline V gene. The CDR3 runs to 11 residues. The CDR3 coding sequence is TGCAGCTCTAGCCTCCAAGAGACCCAGTGCTTC. Translated: CSSSLQETQCF.

On this clonotype itself: A read error may be the cause here, since a much bigger clone is one base away. The CDR3 coding sequence is TGTGCCAGCAGTTTATACCGGGACAGGAGGAACGCCGGGGAGCTGTTTTTT. The encoded protein is CASSLYRDRRNAGELFF. This sequence joins TRBV12-3 or TRBV12-4 and TRBJ2-2; 8 nucleotides agree with TRBD1. The CDR3 contains 17 residues.

This rearrangement joins TRBV12-3 or TRBV12-4 to TRBJ2-7, with D possibly matching TRBD2 (6 bases). The ends were cut back, 5 bases at V and 0 bases at J, with 14 bases in the middle. The CDR3 loop spans 15 amino acids. The CDR3 loop is CASSPGTEDSYEQYF. In nucleotides, the CDR3 is TGTGCCAGCAGTCCGGGGACTGAGGACTCCTACGAGCAGTACTTC.

This clonotype was seen a handful of times. The chain has TRBV15 and TRBJ2-5; the D is unclear. This CDR3 spans 15 amino acids. Trimming stripped 0 bases from V and 5 bases from J, with 13 bases between. Germline V gene lookup returns CDR1 LNHNV and CDR2 YYDKDF (reference sequence). Here the CDR3 DNA reads TGTGCCACCAGCAGAGATCCCAGTCAAGGGGAGACCCAGTACTTC. It specifies CATSRDPSQGETQYF.

This clonotype was observed many times. Here the CDR3 reads CASSQEVSDTQYF. The CDR3 DNA reads TGTGCCAGCAGCCAAGAGGTTTCAGATACGCAGTATTTT. The chain couples TRBV3-1 to TRBJ2-3; D not certain. The CDR3 has 13 amino acids. The V gene's germline CDR1 is LGHDT and CDR2 YNNKEL (reference sequence). Trimming left V 0 bases short and J 4 bases short, with 5 bases between.

The genes are TRBV11-2 and TRBJ2-1, with 10 bases matching TRBD2. The CDR3 has 19 residues. Per the germline V gene, CDR1 is SGHAT and CDR2 is FQNNGV. V was clipped by 0 bases and J by 7 bases; unmatched bases: 15. DNA for the CDR3: TGTGCCAGCAGCTTAGATCGGGCGACCGGCCAGCGGGAGGGTAATGAGCAGTTCTTC. Protein sequence: CASSLDRATGQREGNEQFF. The full variable domain, completed using reference TRBV11-2 and TRBJ2-1, is EAGVAQSPRYKIIEKRQSVAFWCNPISGHATLYWYQQILGQGPKLLIQFQNNGVVDDSQLPKDRFSAERLKGVDSTLKIQPAKLEDSAVYLCASSLDRATGQREGNEQFFGPGTRLTVL.

The rearrangement links TRBV6-2 or TRBV6-3 to TRBJ1-2; unclear D gene. Deletions cut 5 bases from V and 1 base from J, with 8 bases between. The CDR3 sequence is 13 residues long. CDR1 and CDR2 from the germline V gene are MNHEY and SVGEGT. The CDR3 DNA reads as TGTGCCAGCAGTCTCGGGATTAACTATGGCTACACCTTC. Translation gives CASSLGINYGYTF.

This clonotype appeared many times. The V gene is TRBV6-1, the J gene TRBJ1-5, with D possibly matching TRBD1 (5 bases). Germline V gives CDR1 MNHNS, CDR2 SASEGT. CDR3 size: 13 residues. Deletions cut 3 bases from V and 7 bases from J, with 10 bases between. This chain's CDR3 is CASSEQGGQPQHF. The CDR3 DNA follows: TGTGCCAGCAGTGAGCAGGGCGGCCAGCCCCAGCATTTT.

This clonotype was recorded many times. The chain carries TRBV5-1 and TRBJ1-3; TRBD1 aligns across 7 bases. In germline, CDR1 is SGHRS, CDR2 YFSETQ. The trim removed 5 bases at V and 3 bases at J, leaving 2 bases unmatched. CDR3 length: 13 amino acids. CDR3 amino acids: CASRRDSGNTIYF. CDR3 sequence (DNA): TGCGCCAGCAGAAGGGACAGTGGAAACACCATATATTTT.

V gene TRBV28 combines with J gene TRBJ2-3; D uncertain. The CDR3 has 14 residues. V gave up 6 bases and J gave up 2 bases, with 12 bases separating them. Germline loops: CDR1 MDHEN, CDR2 SYDVKM. DNA of the CDR3: TGTGCCAGCAGGGGCAGCCAGTCCACAGATACGCAGTATTTT. Translating it yields CASRGSQSTDTQYF.

This sequence joins TRBV6-4 and TRBJ1-5; a possible D gene is TRBD1 (5 bases). The CDR3 has 13 residues. V was cut by 3 bases and J by 9 bases, with 12 bases left in between. Germline V CDR1 and CDR2: MRHNA, SNTAGT. CDR3 coding DNA: TGTGCCAGCAGTGAAGGGGTCCAGTCGCCCCAGCATTTT. Protein product: CASSEGVQSPQHF.

Only a few counts were recorded for this clonotype. This chain joins TRBV7-2 and TRBJ2-1; D is perhaps TRBD1 (5 bases). CDR1 and CDR2 (germline): SGHTA, FQGNSA. Between the trimmed V and J ends, which lost 3 bases and 7 bases, there was a span of 22 bases. CDR3 length: 17 residues. The chain's CDR3 is CASSLQAGRVGKNEQFF. DNA of the CDR3: TGTGCCAGCAGCTTGCAAGCCGGCAGGGTGGGTAAAAATGAGCAGTTCTTC. The full variable domain, completed using reference TRBV7-2 and TRBJ2-1, is GAGVSQSPSNKVTEKGKDVELRCDPISGHTALYWYRQSLGQGLEFLIYFQGNSAPDKSGLPSDRFSAERTGGSVSTLTIQRTQQEDSAVYLCASSLQAGRVGKNEQFFGPGTRLTVL.

This clonotype was found many times. The V call is TRBV28, the J call TRBJ2-4; D call uncertain. CDR3 length: 15 amino acids. Per germline, CDR1 MDHEN and CDR2 SYDVKM. Trimming cost V 8 bases and J 0 bases, with 14 bases left between them. In nucleotides, the CDR3 is TGTGCCAGCCGCCCCCTTGGGCTAGCCAAAAACATTCAGTACTTC. Translated: CASRPLGLAKNIQYF. Using reference TRBV28 and TRBJ2-4 for the parts outside the CDR3, the full variable domain is DVKVTQSSRYLVKRTGEKVFLECVQDMDHENMFWYRQDPGLGLRLIYFSYDVKMKEKGDIPEGYSVSREKKERFSLILESASTNQTSMYLCASRPLGLAKNIQYFGAGTRLSVL.

This clonotype was observed at least ten times. The V call is TRBV10-3, the J call TRBJ1-2, with TRBD1 as a possible D gene (6 bases). This CDR3 region has 16 residues. Trimming took 1 base from V and 10 from J, leaving 22 bases between them. Germline-derived CDR1 and CDR2 are ENHRY and SYGVKD. CDR3 sequence reads: CAISEYDRNGPRVYTF. The CDR3 nucleotides are TGTGCCATCAGTGAGTATGACAGGAACGGCCCCCGAGTCTACACCTTC.